The 14 T cell receptor beta chains below all came from one sample that was sequenced in a study of cytomegalovirus exposure and HLA in healthy donors. The PCR ran on 60 Vbeta and 13 Jbeta primers. Method: immunoSEQ multiplex PCR; TCRdb's copy keeps in-frame clones and lacks some. The sample includes about 60,000 clones, roughly two thirds of them seen just once. Sequences were obtained from PBMCs. The receptors shown here come from a man aged 45-65 years in good health and CMV-seronegative.

The chain links TRBV18 to TRBJ2-7; D may be TRBD1 (6 bases). Trimming removed 5 bases at V and 4 bases at J, with 24 bases between. Germline CDR1 and CDR2: KGHSH and LQKENI. The CDR3 spans 17 residues. The CDR3 sequence: CASSALPRTANRYEQYF. The CDR3 region has the DNA TGTGCCAGCTCAGCGCTCCCCAGGACAGCCAACCGTTACGAGCAGTACTTC.

The rearrangement uses TRBV2 and TRBJ2-7; TRBD1 agrees at 7 bases. V dropped 6 bases and J dropped 0; count of bases not matched to a gene: 5. The CDR3 spans 14 residues. The germline CDR1 and CDR2 sequences are SNHLY and FYNNEI. CDR3 in amino acids: CASSRDSGSYEQYF. Written as DNA, the CDR3 is TGTGCCAGCAGCCGGGACAGTGGCTCCTACGAGCAGTACTTC.

CDR3 coding DNA: TGTGCCAGCAGTGACCACCCCCAGGGCTACGAGCAGTACTTC. Its protein product is CASSDHPQGYEQYF. The chain carries TRBV25-1 and TRBJ2-7; D may be TRBD1 (5 bases). This CDR3 contains 14 residues. In germline, CDR1 is MGHDK, CDR2 SYGVNS. Trimming removed 3 bases at V and 3 bases at J, with 12 bases between.

J is TRBJ2-7 and V is TRBV4-2; D may be TRBD2 (6 bases). This CDR3 is 14 amino acids long. Germline V gene lookup returns CDR1 LGHNA and CDR2 YNFKEQ. Trimming took 4 bases from V and 5 from J, leaving 15 bases between them. Written as DNA, the CDR3 is TGTGCCAGCAGCCGGGGGGACGGGAACGACGAGCAGTACTTC. Translating it yields CASSRGDGNDEQYF.

In this sample, this clone turned up a few times. The V and J genes are TRBV20-1 and TRBJ2-5; D is unclear. The V end was cut by 6 bases, the J end by 5 bases, with 7 bases between. The CDR3 extends over 10 amino acids. Germline V CDR1 and CDR2: DFQATT, SNEGSKA (reference sequence). The CDR3, as DNA: TGCAGTGCCGCGAGTGAGACCCAGTACTTC. It is translated as CSAASETQYF.

The chain joins TRBV15 to TRBJ2-7; the match to TRBD2 covers 8 bases. The CDR3 has 14 amino acids. The germline gives CDR1 LNHNV, CDR2 YYDKDF (reference sequence). Trimming cost V 4 bases and J 2 bases; bases outside gene matches: 4. CDR3 coding DNA: TGTGCCACCAGCAAAGATAGCGGGGCCTACGAGCAGTACTTC. Its protein product is CATSKDSGAYEQYF.

V gene TRBV7-3 combines with J gene TRBJ2-3, with 8 bases lining up with TRBD2. This CDR3 has 13 residues. CDR1 and CDR2 from the germline V gene are SGHTA and FQGTGA. J lost 4 bases, V lost 5 bases, and 2 bases had no gene match. In DNA, the CDR3 is TGTGCCAGCAGCAGCGGGGGCTCAGATACGCAGTATTTT. Translation gives CASSSGGSDTQYF.

The CDR3 DNA follows: TGTGCCATCAGACAGGCTGGAAACACCATATATTTT. Amino acids: CAIRQAGNTIYF. This chain joins TRBV10-3 and TRBJ1-3; TRBD1 might be the D (5 bases). CDR3 length: 12 amino acids. Germline lookup yields CDR1 ENHRY and CDR2 SYGVKD. The V gene lost 6 bases and the J gene lost 2 bases, with 5 bases spanning the gap.

This clone showed up just a few times. V gene TRBV9 combines with J gene TRBJ2-7; maybe TRBD1 (6 bases). Between the trimmed V and J ends, which lost 0 bases and 0 bases, there was a span of 10 bases. Germline V lookup: CDR1 SGDLS, CDR2 YYNGEE. CDR3 length equals 15 residues. This CDR3 is CASSVGTVVSYEQYF. In DNA form, the CDR3 reads TGTGCCAGCAGCGTAGGGACAGTTGTCTCCTACGAGCAGTACTTC.

The chain employs TRBV7-3 and TRBJ2-5, with D possibly TRBD2 on 5 matching bases. Germline CDR1 is SGHTA and CDR2 is FQGTGA. The V end was cut by 1 base, the J end by 5 bases, with 11 bases between. The CDR3 contains 14 residues. The CDR3 nucleotides read TGTGCCAGCAGCTTAAGAGGGTTGGAGGAGACCCAGTACTTC. It is translated as CASSLRGLEETQYF. The full variable domain, rest sourced from reference TRBV7-3 and TRBJ2-5, is GAGVSQTPSNKVTEKGKYVELRCDPISGHTALYWYRQSLGQGPEFLIYFQGTGAADDSGLPNDRFFAVRPEGSVSTLKIQRTERGDSAVYLCASSLRGLEETQYFGPGTRLLVL.

The V gene is TRBV9, the J gene TRBJ2-7; D gene uncertain. V gave up 1 base and J gave up 0 bases, with 8 bases separating them. The CDR3 spans 14 residues. CDR1 is SGDLS, CDR2 YYNGEE, per germline. In nucleotides, the CDR3 is TGTGCCAGCAGCGTAAGCGTAAGCTCCTACGAGCAGTACTTC. This codes for CASSVSVSSYEQYF.

This chain joins TRBV5-8 and TRBJ1-2; 9 bases map to TRBD1. The CDR3 runs 15 residues. The V gene's germline CDR1 is SGHTS and CDR2 YDEGEE. After removal of 4 bases from V and 2 bases from J, the junction contained 6 bases not matched to a gene. The CDR3 spells CASSTGTGMNYGYTF. Written as DNA, the CDR3 is TGTGCCAGCAGCACCGGGACAGGGATGAACTATGGCTACACCTTC.

This chain links TRBV28 with TRBJ1-1; no definite D call. Looked up from germline, CDR1 is MDHEN and CDR2 is SYDVKM. Between the trimmed V and J ends, which lost 4 bases and 1 base, there was a span of 4 bases. CDR3 length: 12 residues. CDR3 in amino acids: CASSWANTEAFF. Written as DNA, the CDR3 is TGTGCCAGCAGTTGGGCGAACACTGAAGCTTTCTTT.

The CDR3 DNA reads TGTGCCAGCAGCTTACTAGCGGGGGGGCTTGAGCAGTTCTTC. It encodes CASSLLAGGLEQFF. The chain recombines TRBV7-2 with TRBJ2-1; 12 bases are shared with TRBD2. Trimming at V came to 2 bases and at J to 9 bases, leaving 2 bases not matched to a gene. This CDR3 is 14 amino acids long. The V gene's germline CDR1 is SGHTA and CDR2 FQGNSA.